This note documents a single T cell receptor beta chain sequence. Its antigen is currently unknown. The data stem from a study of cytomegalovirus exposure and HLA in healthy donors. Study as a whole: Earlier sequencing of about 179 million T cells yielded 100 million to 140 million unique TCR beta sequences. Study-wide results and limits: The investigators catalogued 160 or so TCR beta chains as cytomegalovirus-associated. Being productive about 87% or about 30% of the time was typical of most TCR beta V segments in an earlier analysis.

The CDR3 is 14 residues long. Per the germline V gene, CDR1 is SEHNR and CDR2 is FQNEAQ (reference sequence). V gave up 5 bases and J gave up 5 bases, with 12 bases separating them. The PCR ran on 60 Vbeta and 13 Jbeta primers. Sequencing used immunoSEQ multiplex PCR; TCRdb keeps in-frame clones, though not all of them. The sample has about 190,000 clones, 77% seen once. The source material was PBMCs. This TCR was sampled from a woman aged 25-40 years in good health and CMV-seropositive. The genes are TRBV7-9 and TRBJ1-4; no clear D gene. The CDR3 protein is CASSTDGRNEKLFF. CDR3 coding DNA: TGTGCCAGCAGCACCGACGGGAGAAATGAAAAACTGTTTTTT.